Presented here are 17 T cell receptor beta chains from one specimen sequenced in a study of T cell responses to AZD1222 COVID-19 vaccine. Assay used: immunoSEQ multiplex PCR; TCRdb lists only in-frame clones, some missing. The data hold under 200,000 clones, with roughly nine tenths observed a single time. Here the sequenced sample was peripheral blood, taken 28 days after the second dose of the MenACWY control vaccine. All receptors derive from an adult who received the MenACWY meningococcal vaccine as a control.

This chain links TRBV24-1 with TRBJ1-1; no clear D gene. The CDR3 consists of 13 residues. The germline V gene encodes CDR1 KGHDR and CDR2 SFDVKD. Trimming took 4 bases from V and 5 from J, leaving 10 bases between them. The CDR3 reads CATSDPIGTEAFF. CDR3 coding DNA: TGTGCCACCAGTGACCCCATTGGGACTGAAGCTTTCTTT.

The V call is TRBV7-3, the J call TRBJ2-3, with 7 bases that match TRBD2. Germline lookup yields CDR1 SGHTA and CDR2 FQGTGA. This CDR3 comprises 18 residues. The J segment lost 3 bases and the V segment lost 5 bases, leaving 17 bases of the junction unmatched. The CDR3 sequence: CASSPHQGRALGTDTQYF. For the CDR3, the DNA is TGTGCCAGCAGCCCACATCAAGGGAGGGCCCTGGGGACAGATACGCAGTATTTT.

The gene calls are TRBV15 and TRBJ1-4; perhaps TRBD1 as D (6 bases). CDR3 length equals 16 residues. Trimming pared 4 bases from V and 3 bases from J, leaving 15 bases between. Germline loops: CDR1 LNHNV, CDR2 YYDKDF (reference sequence). CDR3 nucleotide sequence: TGTGCCACCAGCACCGACCGGGGGGCGGCTAATGAAAAACTGTTTTTT. This codes for CATSTDRGAANEKLFF.

The chain links TRBV19 to TRBJ2-7; TRBD1 agrees at 8 bases. V lost 3 bases and J lost 0; bases outside the gene matches: 13. This CDR3 region has 18 residues. The germline V gene has CDR1 LNHDA and CDR2 SQIVND (reference sequence). As DNA, the CDR3 is TGTGCCAGTAGTATCGGGCTGATAGGGACAGGCCTCTCCTACGAGCAGTACTTC. Protein product: CASSIGLIGTGLSYEQYF.

V gene TRBV29-1 combines with J gene TRBJ1-1; 8 positions match TRBD1. The junction had 2 bases not matched to a gene; V was cut back by 7 bases and J by 7 bases. The CDR3 loop spans 10 amino acids. Germline CDR1 reads SQVTM; CDR2 reads ANQGSEA. As DNA, the CDR3 is TGCAGCGGGGGGACAGGTGAAGCTTTCTTT. This codes for CSGGTGEAFF. Based on the CDR3 plus reference TRBV29-1 and TRBJ1-1, the full variable domain is SAVISQKPSRDICQRGTSLTIQCQVDSQVTMMFWYRQQPGQSLTLIATANQGSEATYESGFVIDKFPISRPNLTFSTLTVSNMSPEDSSIYLCSGGTGEAFFGQGTRLTVV.

The chain has TRBV7-9 and TRBJ1-5; 7 bases are shared with TRBD1. Germline V gene data show CDR1 as SEHNR and CDR2 as FQNEAQ (reference sequence). After removal of 5 bases from V and 7 bases from J, the junction contained 5 bases not matched to a gene. The CDR3 length is 13 residues. CDR3 nucleotide sequence: TGTGCCAGCAGCCGACAGGGAAGACAGCCCCAGCATTTT. The encoded protein is CASSRQGRQPQHF.

The chain joins TRBV23-1 to TRBJ2-7; D is unresolved. TRBV23-1 is designated an ORF whose function remains uncertain. V was pared by 2 bases and J by 2 bases, with 13 bases between. The CDR3 runs 15 residues. The CDR3 DNA reads TGCGCCAGCAGTCAACTACGGAACGGTCCCTACGAGCAGTACTTC. This codes for CASSQLRNGPYEQYF.

The V call is TRBV28, the J call TRBJ1-1; D gene ambiguous. There are 11 residues in the CDR3. Germline lookup yields CDR1 MDHEN and CDR2 SYDVKM. V was pared by 7 bases and J by 0 bases, with 3 bases between. The CDR3 protein is CASKVNTEAFF. CDR3 in DNA: TGTGCCAGCAAAGTGAACACTGAAGCTTTCTTT. The variable domain in full, completed from reference TRBV28 and TRBJ1-1, reads DVKVTQSSRYLVKRTGEKVFLECVQDMDHENMFWYRQDPGLGLRLIYFSYDVKMKEKGDIPEGYSVSREKKERFSLILESASTNQTSMYLCASKVNTEAFFGQGTRLTVV.

This chain links TRBV15 with TRBJ1-1; TRBD1 might be the D (6 bases). Germline V gene sequence: CDR1 LNHNV, CDR2 YYDKDF (reference sequence). The V gene lost 2 bases and the J gene lost 6 bases, with 16 bases spanning the gap. This CDR3 contains 15 residues. The CDR3 DNA reads as TGTGCCACCAGCAGACAAAGAGGGGGGAGATCTGAAGCTTTCTTT. As protein: CATSRQRGGRSEAFF.

This clone has a single count. This chain links TRBV19 with TRBJ1-4; TRBD1 is a possible D gene (5 bases). The V gene lost 1 base and the J gene lost 5 bases, with 8 bases spanning the gap. There are 14 residues in the CDR3. CDR1 and CDR2 from the germline V gene are LNHDA and SQIVND (reference sequence). CDR3 protein: CASSIGGVNEKLFF. CDR3 nucleotide sequence: TGTGCCAGTAGTATAGGAGGGGTGAATGAAAAACTGTTTTTT.

This rearrangement joins TRBV10-3 to TRBJ1-2; D might be TRBD1 (6 bases). The V end lost 7 bases, the J end lost 2 bases, and 11 bases lay between the germline ends. The CDR3 has 13 residues. Germline V gene lookup returns CDR1 ENHRY and CDR2 SYGVKD. CDR3 loop: CAIKGGQNYGYTF. The CDR3 DNA follows: TGTGCCATCAAGGGGGGGCAGAACTATGGCTACACCTTC.

The genes are TRBV28 and TRBJ1-1, with unresolved D. The V gene's germline CDR1 is MDHEN and CDR2 SYDVKM. Trimming shortened V by 5 bases and J by 0 bases, and 13 bases separated the two germline ends. The CDR3 has 15 residues. The CDR3 loop reads CASSLTDVVNTEAFF. The CDR3 nucleotides read TGTGCCAGCAGTCTAACGGACGTCGTGAACACTGAAGCTTTCTTT.

This clone was recorded a few times. This chain links TRBV7-2 with TRBJ1-1; TRBD1 matches at 11 bases. Germline CDR1 SGHTA, CDR2 FQGNSA. The CDR3 totals 15 residues. The V segment lost 4 bases and the J segment 6 bases; nucleotides outside the gene matches: 7. The CDR3 here is CASSSQRDRGSEAFF. The CDR3 bases are TGTGCCAGCAGCTCTCAACGGGACAGGGGGTCTGAAGCTTTCTTT.

V is TRBV30 and J is TRBJ1-4; unclear D gene. This CDR3 has 16 residues. Trimming removed 1 base from V and 3 bases from J, with 15 bases in between. CDR1 and CDR2 (germline): GTSNPN, SVGIG (reference sequence). CDR3 amino acids: CAWSGSTVLANEKLFF. In DNA form, the CDR3 reads TGTGCCTGGAGTGGTAGTACGGTCCTCGCTAATGAAAAACTGTTTTTT.

Here the CDR3 DNA reads TGTGCCAGTAGTATGGTCCTCGGGGCCAACGTCCTGACTTTC. It translates to CASSMVLGANVLTF. This sequence joins TRBV19 and TRBJ2-6; D gene unclear. The CDR3 is made up of 14 amino acids. V dropped 3 bases and J dropped 4 bases, with 7 bases sitting between them. Germline V gene lookup returns CDR1 LNHDA and CDR2 SQIVND (reference sequence).

The chain is built from TRBV28 and TRBJ2-2; TRBD2 aligns across 7 bases. The CDR3 has 13 residues. The junction had 3 bases not matched to a gene; V was cut back by 10 bases and J by 1 base. The germline gives CDR1 MDHEN, CDR2 SYDVKM. The CDR3 nucleotides read TGTGCCACCCCGGGGGGGAACACCGGGGAGCTGTTTTTT. As protein: CATPGGNTGELFF.

V gene TRBV9 combines with J gene TRBJ1-1, with TRBD1 identical over 7 bases. CDR1 SGDLS and CDR2 YYNGEE come from the germline V gene. This CDR3 has 18 residues. V shed 0 bases and J 1 base; nucleotides not matched to a gene: 12. The CDR3 bases are TGTGCCAGCAGCGTAGTAACCCCAGGGGGGATGAGGAACACTGAAGCTTTCTTT. Protein product: CASSVVTPGGMRNTEAFF. Full variable domain (rest looked up from reference TRBV9 and TRBJ1-1): DSGVTQTPKHLITATGQRVTLRCSPRSGDLSVYWYQQSLDQGLQFLIQYYNGEERAKGNILERFSAQQFPDLHSELNLSSLELGDSALYFCASSVVTPGGMRNTEAFFGQGTRLTVV.